This is a list of T cell receptor beta chains from one sample in a study of cytomegalovirus exposure and HLA in healthy donors. Some clones are missing from TCRdb's copy, which holds only in-frame ones; the method was immunoSEQ multiplex PCR. In the table there are 250,000 to 350,000 clones, about 90% of which are singletons. The material sequenced was PBMCs. The source is a young woman in good health and CMV-seronegative. The CDR3 runs from the conserved cysteine through the conserved F or W. A D gene is named only where the DNA matches it firmly. Size is stated for part of the rows, as once, few or many counts, or as a class when the clone is expanded.

v_gene	j_gene	abundance	d_gene	CDR3aa	CDR3nt
TRBV7-3	TRBJ2-3	-	TRBD2	CASSLTGLAGAKGTQYF	TGTGCCAGCAGCTTAACAGGACTAGCGGGGGCCAAGGGTACGCAGTATTTT
TRBV6-5	TRBJ1-1	-	TRBD1	CASSIGQGAEAFF	TGTGCCAGCAGCATAGGACAGGGGGCGGAAGCTTTCTTT
TRBV2	TRBJ1-2	once	TRBD1	CASSTLGQSHRYGYTF	TGTGCCAGCAGTACCTTGGGACAGTCCCACCGCTATGGCTACACCTTC
TRBV27	TRBJ2-7	-	-	CASSSRYEQYF	TGTGCCAGCAGTTCGCGGTACGAGCAGTACTTC
TRBV5-5	TRBJ2-3	-	TRBD2	CASSLNSGPSSTDTQYF	TGTGCCAGCAGCTTGAATAGCGGGCCTTCTAGCACAGATACGCAGTATTTT
TRBV27	TRBJ1-6	-	TRBD1	CASSPQGALSSYNSPLHF	TGTGCCAGCAGTCCACAGGGGGCACTAAGCTCCTATAATTCACCCCTCCACTTT
TRBV5-1	TRBJ2-1	-	TRBD2	CASSLSGGVNNEQFF	TGCGCCAGCAGCTTAAGCGGGGGGGTTAACAATGAGCAGTTCTTC
TRBV19	TRBJ1-1	-	-	CASSRSTEAFF	TGTGCCAGTAGTAGGAGCACTGAAGCTTTCTTT
TRBV21-1	TRBJ2-7	-	-	CASSKCPLGAGYEQYF	TGTGCCAGCAGCAAATGCCCCTTGGGCGCTGGCTACGAGCAGTACTTC
TRBV7-9	TRBJ2-5	-	TRBD2	CSSSLTSGGSETQYF	TGTTCCAGCAGCTTAACTAGCGGGGGGTCAGAGACCCAGTACTTC
TRBV19	TRBJ2-1	-	-	CASSMTWPRNEQFF	TGTGCCAGTAGTATGACATGGCCTCGCAATGAGCAGTTCTTC
TRBV15	TRBJ2-7	-	-	CATSRDLNPGNLDDEQYF	TGTGCCACCAGCAGAGACTTGAACCCGGGAAATCTAGACGACGAGCAGTACTTC
TRBV7-2	TRBJ1-1	-	TRBD1	CASSPLRQGHTEAFF	TGTGCCAGCAGCCCTCTAAGACAGGGGCACACTGAAGCTTTCTTT
TRBV2	TRBJ1-6	-	-	CASSERRVSSYNSPLHF	TGTGCCAGCAGTGAAAGGAGGGTGAGCTCCTATAATTCACCCCTCCACTTT
TRBV6-1	TRBJ1-3	-	-	CASSEGSPSGNTIYF	TGTGCCAGCAGTGAGGGCTCACCCTCTGGAAACACCATATATTTT
TRBV4-2	TRBJ2-1	-	TRBD1	CASSQEPRGSYNEQFF	TGTGCCAGCAGCCAAGAACCCAGGGGGAGCTACAATGAGCAGTTCTTC
TRBV5-4	TRBJ2-1	once	TRBD2	CASSLVGGYNEQFF	TGTGCCAGCAGCTTGGTGGGGGGGTACAATGAGCAGTTCTTC
TRBV5-1	TRBJ2-7	-	TRBD1	CASSGQGLNYEQYF	TGCGCCAGCAGCGGACAGGGTTTAAACTACGAGCAGTACTTC
TRBV6-6	TRBJ2-7	-	-	CASSYLAEQYF	TGTGCCAGCAGTTACTTGGCCGAGCAGTACTTC
TRBV6-1	TRBJ1-3	-	-	CASSPGGGNTIYF	TGTGCCAGCAGTCCGGGTGGTGGAAACACCATATATTTT
TRBV18	TRBJ2-5	-	TRBD2	CASSPSKGASGVEETQYF	TGTGCCAGCTCCCCGTCGAAAGGGGCTAGCGGGGTTGAAGAGACCCAGTACTTC
TRBV7-9	TRBJ2-1	-	-	CASSLNYREQFF	TGTGCCAGCAGCTTAAATTATCGTGAGCAGTTCTTC
TRBV2	TRBJ1-5	-	-	CASSGQARYQPQHF	TGTGCCAGCAGTGGACAGGCGCGGTATCAGCCCCAGCATTTT
TRBV10-3	TRBJ2-7	-	-	CAIRDSTRASYEQYF	TGTGCCATCAGAGACTCGACTAGGGCTTCCTACGAGCAGTACTTC
TRBV27	TRBJ2-7	-	TRBD1	CASSLTRGPYEQYF	TGTGCCAGCAGTCTGACCAGGGGGCCGTACGAGCAGTACTTC
TRBV7-9	TRBJ2-3	once	TRBD2	CASSLALAGPTDTQYF	TGTGCCAGCAGCTTAGCCCTAGCGGGGCCGACAGATACGCAGTATTTT
TRBV5-1	TRBJ1-1	-	-	CASSVSGGNTEAFF	TGCGCCAGCAGCGTTTCCGGGGGGAACACTGAAGCTTTCTTT
TRBV13	TRBJ2-6	-	-	CASSLFAGSGANVLTF	TGTGCCAGCAGCTTATTTGCGGGCTCCGGGGCCAACGTCCTGACTTTC
TRBV30	TRBJ1-2	-	-	CAWSNPRGSNYGYTF	TGTGCCTGGAGCAACCCTCGGGGGAGCAACTATGGCTACACCTTC
TRBV7-3	TRBJ2-2	-	TRBD2	CASSHPGLAGGGEPFF	TGTGCCAGCAGCCATCCGGGACTAGCGGGGGGCGGGGAGCCGTTTTTT
TRBV11-2	TRBJ1-2	-	TRBD1	CASSLGSSGTASYGYTF	TGTGCCAGCAGCTTAGGATCCTCCGGGACAGCAAGCTATGGCTACACCTTC
TRBV12-5	TRBJ2-7	-	TRBD1	CASGRDSNKQYF	TGTGCTAGTGGACGGGACAGTAATAAGCAGTACTTC
TRBV5-1	TRBJ1-4	-	-	CASSLGIVDEKLFF	TGCGCCAGCAGCTTGGGAATAGTCGATGAAAAACTGTTTTTT
TRBV4-1	TRBJ1-4	-	TRBD1	CASSQAGTGWEKLFF	TGCGCCAGCAGCCAAGCAGGGACAGGTTGGGAAAAACTGTTTTTT
TRBV7-9	TRBJ2-2	-	TRBD1	CASSAPGGRGTGELFF	TGTGCCAGCAGCGCTCCAGGGGGTAGGGGGACCGGGGAGCTGTTTTTT
TRBV7-3	TRBJ2-1	-	TRBD2	CASSSGLAGINEQFF	TGTGCCAGCAGCTCGGGACTAGCGGGGATCAATGAGCAGTTCTTC
TRBV7-2	TRBJ1-2	once	-	CASSLNSGYGYTF	TGTGCCAGCAGCCTTAACAGTGGCTATGGCTACACCTTC
TRBV2	TRBJ1-1	once	-	CASSTVMNTEAFF	TGTGCCAGCTCGACAGTGATGAACACTGAAGCTTTCTTT
TRBV2	TRBJ2-1	-	-	CASSPLGGGFF	TGTGCCAGCTCACCCCTAGGGGGGGGGTTCTTC
TRBV18	TRBJ1-2	-	-	CASSDSLYYGYTF	TGTGCCAGCTCAGACAGCCTCTACTATGGCTACACCTTC